This TCR beta chain derives from a study of a mutant IDH1 vaccine in newly diagnosed glioma (dated by TCRdb to the early 2020s). With respect to the entire study: Vaccination was initiated 4-6 weeks after radiotherapy alone, or concurrently with temozolomide cycles in the chemotherapy-containing groups. The roughly 30 treated patients were roughly 62% male and around 40% female, with a mean age of about 38 years. For exploratory analyses, around 26 treated patients had longitudinal TCRB deep sequencing done wherever samples were available. Peripheral blood was drawn at six visits: V03 (baseline), V05, V07, V10, V12 and V13. Prior to enrollment, standard therapy consisting of radiotherapy alone, temozolomide alone, or radiochemotherapy with temozolomide had been administered to patients, with the combination being received by most patients. The week-35 safety follow-up was designated visit V12, and the week-47 end of study was designated visit V13.

Findings and caveats that apply to the study as a whole: Pseudoprogression seemed to be unrelated to changes in the top peripheral T cell clonotypes found by TCRB sequencing. The authors stated that sample limitations prevented analyses of patient blood samples from being reproduced. Immune responses induced by the vaccine were seen in 93.3% of patients across multiple MHC alleles. Availability determined which PBMC samples were chosen for TCRB deep sequencing.

The time point label, read with the paper, signifies: week 35, safety follow-up. A 20-mer mutant IDH1 peptide at 300 micrograms in Montanide made up each vaccine dose, which was injected subcutaneously together with topical imiquimod. Eight vaccinations were administered to patients in weeks 1, 3, 5, 7, 11, 15, 19 and 23, corresponding to visits V03 through V10. The donors had newly diagnosed IDH1-mutant astrocytomas of WHO grade 3 or 4 that showed loss of nuclear ATRX. The samples were drawn from NOA16, a multicentre, single-arm, open-label phase I trial in Germany that tested a mutant IDH1 peptide vaccine in humans for the first time. Genomic DNA for TCRB sequencing was extracted from EDTA blood using the DNeasy Blood and Tissue Kit. Library construction relied on the immunoSEQ multiplex PCR assay. Rearranged TCR beta chain sequences were amplified with the hsTCRB Kit following the manufacturer's protocol. TCRB libraries were sequenced on an Illumina MiSeq. In the original analysis: The proprietary platform of the kit vendor was used for demultiplexing, trimming and gene mapping. The table comes from immuneACCESS by way of TCRdb, which keeps in-frame sequences with V and J called. Part of the clones is missing from these tables; in studies checked, under half for an unresolved V gene and the rest for unknown reasons. That table is the source of V, J and clone size, and D and trimming were worked out from the DNA. The sample table contains around 50,000 clones; only one count was recorded for 65% to 80% of them. The top ten hold about 7% of the sample.

CDR1 MNHEY and CDR2 SVGAGI were looked up in the germline V gene. The CDR3 numbers 15 residues from cysteine through phenylalanine. The read is trimmed to its CDR3 DNA, 45 bases read in frame from base 1. The junction shows trimming of 0 bases on V and 4 bases on J, plus 10 bases between the germline ends. This clone was detected only a few times. Which antigen it targets is not known. No qualities accompany the bases; no much larger clone lies one base away. This clonotype was obtained from a man aged 35-49 years with glioma. The chain employs TRBV6-5 and TRBJ1-3, with TRBD1 as a weak D call on 6 bases. Sequenced here: PBMCs, sampled from a glioma patient whose treatment included an IDH1 peptide vaccine. The encoded CDR3 is CASSYSRGSGNTIYF. At the DNA level, the sequence is TGTGCCAGCAGTTACTCAAGGGGGTCGGGAAACACCATATATTTT.